The TCR beta chain under discussion was sequenced for a study of shared clonotypes between healthy human individuals. Study observations and caveats: Larger richness was generally estimated for naive than memory subsets. Clonotype sharing across donors was expected to vary with sequencing depth.

About this clone itself: Its antigen is still unknown.

The CD4+ fraction was divided into a CD45RA+ naive subset and a CD45RA-negative memory subset. Sorted-subset replicate PCR reactions were performed with about 200 ng DNA, corresponding to tens of thousands of T cell genomes. TCRdb keeps only in-frame clones here, not all; method: immunoSEQ multiplex PCR. The table records a few million clones, more than 90% of them present only once. CDR3 length: 12 residues. V lost 8 bases and J 4 bases, leaving 12 bases between the germline ends. Germline V gives CDR1 MNHNS, CDR2 SASEGT. The chain recombines TRBV6-1 with TRBJ2-7; D unclear. The origin of this receptor is a man in his late teens or twenties in good health. The sequenced material came from naive CD4+ T cells sorted from blood. The subset: CD45RA+ positively selected. CDR3 DNA sequence: TGTGCCAGCGCCGAAATCAGTTACGAGCAGTACTTC. This gives the protein CASAEISYEQYF.